The TCR beta chain described here comes from a study of cytomegalovirus exposure and HLA in healthy donors. Study results and limitations: Another analysis was done later, and it associated 15,000 or so TCR beta sequences with HLA alleles at 0.05 false discovery rate. Later analysis associated a missense DCLRE1C variant with TCR beta V- and J-gene trimming. Most of the TCR beta V segments (in an earlier analysis) were productive either about 87% or about 30% of the time.

The PCR ran on 60 Vbeta and 13 Jbeta primers. Method: immunoSEQ multiplex PCR; TCRdb's copy keeps in-frame clones and lacks some. The sample has about 130,000 clones, about two thirds seen once. A remark on this clone: The antigen is unknown.

J was trimmed by 7 bases and V by 1 base; bases with no gene match: 3. CDR3 size: 16 residues. Germline lookup yields CDR1 LGHNA and CDR2 YNFKEQ. This sequence originates from a woman between 55 and 75 years old in good health and CMV-seropositive. Material for sequencing was PBMCs. The V gene is TRBV4-2, the J gene TRBJ2-1; TRBD2 matches 14 bases. The CDR3 DNA sequence: TGTGCCAGCAGCCAAGGGGGACTAGCGGGGGAAAATGAGCAGTTCTTC. Translating it yields CASSQGGLAGENEQFF.